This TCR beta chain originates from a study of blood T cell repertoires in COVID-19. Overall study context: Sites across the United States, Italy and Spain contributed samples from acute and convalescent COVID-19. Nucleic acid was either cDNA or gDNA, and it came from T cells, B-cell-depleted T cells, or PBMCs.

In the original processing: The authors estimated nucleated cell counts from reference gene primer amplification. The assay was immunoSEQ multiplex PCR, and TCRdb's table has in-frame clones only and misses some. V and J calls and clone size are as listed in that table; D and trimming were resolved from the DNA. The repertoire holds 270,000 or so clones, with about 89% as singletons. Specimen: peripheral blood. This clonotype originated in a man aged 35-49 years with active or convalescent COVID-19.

The CDR3 is CASSVEGTGGDEQYF. CDR3 sequence (DNA): TGTGCCAGCAGCGTAGAGGGGACAGGGGGTGACGAGCAGTACTTC. The chain has TRBV9 and TRBJ2-7; TRBD1 matches 11 bases. Germline V gene sequence: CDR1 SGDLS, CDR2 YYNGEE. The J segment lost 5 bases and the V segment lost 0 bases, leaving 4 bases of the junction unmatched. This CDR3 spans 15 amino acids.